The 28 T cell receptor beta chains given below trace back to one sample, sequenced in a study of T cell changes during pregnancy in multiple sclerosis. Profiled with immunoSEQ multiplex PCR; TCRdb holds only in-frame clones, not every one. The data show 45,000 to 60,000 clones, almost 95% seen once. The sample here was CD4+ T cells from peripheral blood mononuclear cells, taken in the third trimester of pregnancy. The receptors were gathered from a female donor with multiple sclerosis, enrolled in a pregnancy study.

This chain uses TRBV5-4 with TRBJ1-4; D ambiguous. Germline values: CDR1 SGHNT, CDR2 YYREEE (reference sequence). The V end lost 7 bases, the J end lost 1 base, and 8 bases lay between the germline ends. CDR3 size: 13 residues. This CDR3 is CASGTETNEKLFF. The CDR3 DNA reads as TGTGCCAGCGGAACAGAAACTAATGAAAAACTGTTTTTT.

The chain employs TRBV27 and TRBJ1-1; a weak D match, TRBD1 (6 bases). CDR3 length: 14 residues. Germline CDR1 and CDR2: MNHEY and SMNVEV (reference sequence). Trimming took off 2 bases at V and 6 bases at J, with 13 bases between the two ends. Here the CDR3 reads CASSLGPPGAEAFF. CDR3 DNA: TGTGCCAGCAGTTTAGGCCCTCCAGGGGCTGAAGCTTTCTTT.

The chain combines TRBV5-1 with TRBJ2-5, with 11 bases matching TRBD2. Germline V gives CDR1 SGHRS, CDR2 YFSETQ. The CDR3 contains 14 residues. V gave up 4 bases and J gave up 3 bases; unmatched junction bases: 2. This CDR3 reads CASSGSGREETQYF. In DNA form, the CDR3 reads TGCGCCAGCAGCGGTAGCGGGAGGGAAGAGACCCAGTACTTC.

V usage is TRBV28 and J usage is TRBJ1-3; 8 bases map to TRBD1. From germline, CDR1 is MDHEN and CDR2 SYDVKM. The CDR3 is 15 residues long. After removal of 9 bases from V and 0 bases from J, the junction contained 7 bases not matched to a gene. CDR3 DNA: TGTGCCAGTACTCAGGGGGCTAGCTCTGGAAACACCATATATTTT. Protein sequence: CASTQGASSGNTIYF.

The chain recombines TRBV11-3 with TRBJ2-7; TRBD2 aligns across 12 bases. This CDR3 contains 13 residues. Trimming removed 5 bases from V and 5 bases from J; junction bases left unmatched: 1. Germline CDR1 SGHNT, CDR2 YENEEA. The CDR3 DNA reads as TGTGCCAGCAGCCGACTAGCGGGAGACGAGCAGTACTTC. Its translation is CASSRLAGDEQYF.

The chain couples TRBV6-5 to TRBJ1-1, with a possible D match to TRBD1 (6 bases). CDR1 and CDR2 (germline): MNHEY, SVGAGI. The CDR3 contains 15 residues. With 10 bases removed from V and 0 bases from J, the gap between germline ends came to 18 bases. For the CDR3, the DNA is TGTGCCATCCGCCGGGGGGCTGGGGTGAACACTGAAGCTTTCTTT. Translation: CAIRRGAGVNTEAFF.

The chain has TRBV10-3 and TRBJ2-5, with D possibly TRBD2 on 6 matching bases. CDR3 length equals 14 residues. From germline, CDR1 is ENHRY and CDR2 SYGVKD. Deletions cut 11 bases from V and 5 bases from J, with 21 bases between. The CDR3 loop is CASSAGTGRETQYF. CDR3 coding DNA: TGTGCCTCCTCGGCGGGGACCGGCCGGGAGACCCAGTACTTC.

This clone occurred a few times. The V and J genes are TRBV5-5 and TRBJ2-7; 8 bases align to TRBD1. Per germline, CDR1 SGHKS and CDR2 YYEKEE (reference sequence). CDR3 length: 15 amino acids. V gave up 0 bases and J gave up 1 base; unmatched junction bases: 3. The CDR3 nucleotides read TGTGCCAGCAGCTTGGTTGGACAGGGATCCTACGAGCAGTACTTC. Amino acids: CASSLVGQGSYEQYF.

The chain has TRBV6-5 and TRBJ1-3; D unclear. Germline CDR1 MNHEY, CDR2 SVGAGI. V dropped 5 bases and J dropped 3 bases, with 14 bases sitting between them. The CDR3 sequence is 15 residues long. In nucleotides, the CDR3 is TGTGCCAGCAGTAATCGGGTGATTAGTGGAAACACCATATATTTT. Encoded protein: CASSNRVISGNTIYF.

The CDR3, as DNA: TGCGCCAGCAGCCAAGATCCGGTGTCCGGGGAGCTGTTTTTT. Amino acids: CASSQDPVSGELFF. This chain joins TRBV4-3 and TRBJ2-2, with D unclear. V lost 0 bases and J 6 bases, leaving 8 bases between the germline ends. Germline CDR1 LGHNA, CDR2 YSLEER. This CDR3 comprises 14 residues.

The chain links TRBV29-1 to TRBJ2-3, with 9 bases that match TRBD1. After removal of 1 base from V and 1 base from J, the junction contained 3 bases not matched to a gene. CDR1 and CDR2 from the germline V gene are SQVTM and ANQGSEA. The length of the CDR3 is 15 residues. In DNA, the CDR3 is TGCAGCGTTGAAGGGACAGGGGCCGGCACAGATACGCAGTATTTT. It is translated as CSVEGTGAGTDTQYF.

The chain couples TRBV10-3 to TRBJ2-1; 9 bases map to TRBD2. The V and J ends lost 7 bases and 2 bases, in that order; junction bases with no gene match: 9. Germline-derived CDR1 and CDR2 are ENHRY and SYGVKD. CDR3 size: 16 residues. Here the CDR3 reads CAITSPGTSPYNEQFF. Written as DNA, the CDR3 is TGTGCCATCACCTCTCCCGGGACTAGCCCCTACAATGAGCAGTTCTTC.

The chain links TRBV11-1 to TRBJ2-6; D is uncertain. Germline V CDR1 and CDR2: SGHAT, FQDESV (reference sequence). CDR3 size: 16 residues. V was clipped by 3 bases and J by 0 bases, with 9 bases between them. In DNA, the CDR3 is TGTGCCAGCAGCTTTAGCAGTTTCTCTGGGGCCAACGTCCTGACTTTC. Its translation is CASSFSSFSGANVLTF.

The chain links TRBV25-1 to TRBJ2-1; 10 bases align to TRBD2. Germline assignment: CDR1 MGHDK and CDR2 SYGVNS. J lost 6 bases, V lost 6 bases, and 8 bases had no gene match. The CDR3 runs to 15 residues. CDR3 protein: CASRGTSGKGNEQFF. The CDR3 region has the DNA TGTGCCAGCAGGGGTACTAGCGGGAAGGGCAATGAGCAGTTCTTC.

The chain employs TRBV29-1 and TRBJ2-7; D might be TRBD1 (7 bases). Deletions cut 6 bases from V and 4 bases from J, with 13 bases between. The CDR3 length is 12 residues. Germline V CDR1 and CDR2: SQVTM, ANQGSEA. DNA for the CDR3: TGCAGCGTCCAGGGGGGCATATACGAGCAGTACTTC. It is translated as CSVQGGIYEQYF.

The chain links TRBV7-2 to TRBJ2-6; TRBD1 aligns across 7 bases. V was pared by 11 bases and J by 0 bases, with 7 bases of the junction left unmatched. Germline loops: CDR1 SGHTA, CDR2 FQGNSA. The CDR3 is made up of 15 amino acids. As DNA, the CDR3 is TGTGCCGGAGGACAGGAGATCTCTGGGGCCAACGTCCTGACTTTC. Translating gives CAGGQEISGANVLTF.

The V and J genes are TRBV5-6 and TRBJ2-3, with unresolved D. Germline CDR1 SGHDT, CDR2 YYEEEE. CDR3 length equals 13 residues. V lost 2 bases, J lost 0 bases, and 4 bases lay in between. The DNA of the CDR3 is TGTGCCAGCAGCTTTCGGAGCACAGATACGCAGTATTTT. This sequence encodes CASSFRSTDTQYF.

The chain has TRBV5-1 and TRBJ2-2; D may be TRBD1 (6 bases). Trimming stripped 0 bases from V and 5 bases from J, with 14 bases between. The CDR3 has 16 amino acids. Germline V gene data show CDR1 as SGHRS and CDR2 as YFSETQ. CDR3 amino acids: CASSLAAGARTGELFF. The DNA of the CDR3 is TGCGCCAGCAGCTTGGCCGCAGGGGCGAGGACCGGGGAGCTGTTTTTT.

The chain has TRBV30 and TRBJ1-5; D ambiguous. Trimming took 4 bases from V and 0 from J, leaving 10 bases between them. Germline V lookup: CDR1 GTSNPN, CDR2 SVGIG (reference sequence). The CDR3 has 14 amino acids. CDR3 coding DNA: TGTGCCTGGAAGGCCCCAGGTAGCAATCAGCCCCAGCATTTT. It yields the protein CAWKAPGSNQPQHF. Variable domain in full (rest from reference TRBV30 and TRBJ1-5): SQTIHQWPATLVQPVGSPLSLECTVEGTSNPNLYWYRQAAGRGLQLLFYSVGIGQISSEVPQNLSASRPQDRQFILSSKKLLLSDSGFYLCAWKAPGSNQPQHFGDGTRLSIL.

The genes are TRBV19 and TRBJ2-7; a weak D match, TRBD2 (6 bases). Looked up from germline, CDR1 is LNHDA and CDR2 is SQIVND (reference sequence). The ends were cut back, 6 bases at V and 2 bases at J, with 17 bases in the middle. The CDR3 length is 15 residues. The CDR3 coding sequence is TGTGCCAGTAGCCGCCTTAGCGGAGCGCCCTACGAGCAGTACTTC. Amino acids: CASSRLSGAPYEQYF.

V usage is TRBV28 and J usage is TRBJ1-1, with D possibly being TRBD1 (6 bases). Germline lookup yields CDR1 MDHEN and CDR2 SYDVKM. CDR3 length: 13 amino acids. V lost 9 bases and J lost 4, with 15 bases in between. CDR3 nucleotide sequence: TGTGCCAGTAATGAAAGAGGGGGCACTGAAGCTTTCTTT. It encodes CASNERGGTEAFF. The variable domain in full, completed from reference TRBV28 and TRBJ1-1, reads DVKVTQSSRYLVKRTGEKVFLECVQDMDHENMFWYRQDPGLGLRLIYFSYDVKMKEKGDIPEGYSVSREKKERFSLILESASTNQTSMYLCASNERGGTEAFFGQGTRLTVV.

This chain uses TRBV29-1 with TRBJ1-2; possible D gene TRBD1, 6 bases. The CDR3 loop spans 13 amino acids. Between the trimmed V and J ends, which lost 2 bases and 6 bases, there was a span of 13 bases. The V gene's germline CDR1 is SQVTM and CDR2 ANQGSEA. The CDR3 region is CSVEPQGSHGYTF. The CDR3 region has the DNA TGCAGCGTTGAACCACAGGGCTCCCATGGCTACACCTTC.

This rearrangement joins TRBV19 to TRBJ2-1; TRBD2 aligns across 7 bases. The CDR3 is 17 residues long. V shed 2 bases and J 0 bases; nucleotides not matched to a gene: 7. Per germline, CDR1 LNHDA and CDR2 SQIVND (reference sequence). CDR3 in DNA: TGTGCCAGTAGTATAAGTAGCGGGCGGAGCTCCTACAATGAGCAGTTCTTC. Amino acids: CASSISSGRSSYNEQFF.

The V and J genes are TRBV27 and TRBJ2-7; D might be TRBD2 (5 bases). CDR3 length: 14 residues. The germline V and J ends were trimmed by 2 bases and 3 bases, with 11 bases remaining between them. In germline, CDR1 is MNHEY, CDR2 SMNVEV (reference sequence). The DNA for the CDR3 is TGTGCCAGCAGTTTAAGGAAGCGGTACTACGAGCAGTACTTC. Protein product: CASSLRKRYYEQYF.

The chain couples TRBV27 to TRBJ2-7; D may be TRBD1 (6 bases). CDR1 is MNHEY, CDR2 SMNVEV, per germline (reference sequence). CDR3 length: 15 residues. V was pared by 4 bases and J by 4 bases, with 17 bases between. The CDR3 nucleotides are TGTGCCAGCAGTTCCCGGTCCCGGGACATTTACGAGCAGTACTTC. It translates to CASSSRSRDIYEQYF.

The chain combines TRBV29-1 with TRBJ1-5; D unresolved. CDR1 SQVTM and CDR2 ANQGSEA come from the germline V gene. V was shortened by 7 bases and J by 10 bases, with 8 bases between the two germline ends. This CDR3 contains 9 residues. CDR3 loop: CSACCPQHF. The CDR3 nucleotides are TGCAGCGCCTGTTGTCCCCAGCATTTT.

The chain recombines TRBV7-9 with TRBJ1-2; D may be TRBD1 (5 bases). Trimming removed 5 bases at V and 8 bases at J, with 12 bases between. CDR1 SEHNR and CDR2 FQNEAQ come from the germline V gene (reference sequence). The CDR3 consists of 12 residues. The chain's CDR3 is CASSPMGLGYTF. In nucleotides, the CDR3 is TGTGCCAGCAGCCCGATGGGGCTGGGCTACACCTTC. Combining the CDR3 with reference TRBV7-9 and TRBJ1-2 gives the whole variable domain DTGVSQNPRHKITKRGQNVTFRCDPISEHNRLYWYRQTLGQGPEFLTYFQNEAQLEKSRLLSDRFSAERPKGSFSTLEIQRTEQGDSAMYLCASSPMGLGYTFGSGTRLTVV.

The chain links TRBV7-6 to TRBJ2-3; TRBD2 aligns across 14 bases. Germline CDR1 and CDR2: SGHVS and FNYEAQ. J gave up 3 bases and V 5 bases, and 4 bases lay outside the gene matches. This CDR3 region has 16 residues. CDR3 amino acids: CASSRGTSGRTDTQYF. CDR3 DNA: TGTGCCAGCAGCCGTGGGACTAGCGGGAGAACAGATACGCAGTATTTT.